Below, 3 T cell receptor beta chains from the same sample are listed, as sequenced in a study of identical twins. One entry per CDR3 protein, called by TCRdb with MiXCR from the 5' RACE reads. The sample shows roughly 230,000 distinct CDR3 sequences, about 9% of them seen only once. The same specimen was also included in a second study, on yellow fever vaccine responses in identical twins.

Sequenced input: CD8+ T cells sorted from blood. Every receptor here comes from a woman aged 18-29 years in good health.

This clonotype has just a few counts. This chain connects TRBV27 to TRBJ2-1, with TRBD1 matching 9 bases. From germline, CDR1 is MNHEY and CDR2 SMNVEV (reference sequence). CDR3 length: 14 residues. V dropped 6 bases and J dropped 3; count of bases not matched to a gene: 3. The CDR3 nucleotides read TGTGCCAGCAGGGGGGACAGGGACTACAATGAGCAGTTCTTC. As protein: CASRGDRDYNEQFF.

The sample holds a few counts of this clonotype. The CDR3 loop reads CASSLVPQGSPLHF. The CDR3 DNA reads as TGTGCCAGCAGCTTAGTTCCCCAGGGTTCACCCCTCCACTTT. The V and J genes are TRBV7-2 and TRBJ1-6; TRBD1 is a possible D gene (5 bases). Trimming shortened V by 1 base and J by 9 bases, and 10 bases separated the two germline ends. CDR1 is SGHTA and CDR2 is FQGNSA in the germline V gene. The CDR3 totals 14 residues. Together with reference TRBV7-2 and TRBJ1-6, the CDR3 gives the full variable domain: GAGVSQSPSNKVTEKGKDVELRCDPISGHTALYWYRQSLGQGLEFLIYFQGNSAPDKSGLPSDRFSAERTGGSVSTLTIQRTQQEDSAVYLCASSLVPQGSPLHFGNGTRLTVT.

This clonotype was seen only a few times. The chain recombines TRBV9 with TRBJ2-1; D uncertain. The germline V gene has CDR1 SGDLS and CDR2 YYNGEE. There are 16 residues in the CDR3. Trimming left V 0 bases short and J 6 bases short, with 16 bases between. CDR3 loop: CASSVGKVAGGNEQFF. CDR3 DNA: TGTGCCAGCAGCGTAGGGAAGGTCGCTGGTGGCAATGAGCAGTTCTTC.